These 15 T cell receptor beta chains originate from one sample sequenced in a study of OX40 agonist ivuxolimab in advanced cancers. Only in-frame clones appear in the TCRdb table, and some are missing; sequencing was by immunoSEQ multiplex PCR. The sample has about 66,000 clones; roughly 90% are singletons. The sequencing here drew on CD4+ or CD8+ T cells sorted from blood, taken in a trial of the OX40 agonist ivuxolimab. These receptors all come from an adult with an advanced solid tumor such as melanoma, head and neck, liver or kidney cancer.

This chain uses TRBV27 with TRBJ2-2, with 8 bases aligning to TRBD2. Germline trimming cut 3 bases from V and 5 bases from J; bases unmatched to any gene: 17. The CDR3 extends over 19 amino acids. Germline CDR1 reads MNHEY; CDR2 reads SMNVEV (reference sequence). This chain's CDR3 is CASSFAPGGFGAETGELFF. The CDR3 DNA follows: TGTGCCAGCAGTTTTGCCCCGGGGGGGTTTGGGGCCGAAACCGGGGAGCTGTTTTTT.

The rearrangement uses TRBV6-1 and TRBJ1-3, with a tentative D call TRBD1 (5 bases). Trimming cost V 7 bases and J 0 bases, with 16 bases left between them. The CDR3 has 16 amino acids. Per germline, CDR1 MNHNS and CDR2 SASEGT. CDR3 protein: CASTEGQPLSGNTIYF. The CDR3 region has the DNA TGTGCCAGCACTGAGGGGCAGCCTCTCTCTGGAAACACCATATATTTT.

The chain carries TRBV6-1 and TRBJ2-1, with 13 positions matching TRBD2. The J segment lost 8 bases and the V segment lost 4 bases, leaving 5 bases of the junction unmatched. CDR3 length: 15 amino acids. Germline CDR1 and CDR2: MNHNS and SASEGT. Here the CDR3 DNA reads TGTGCCAGCAGTGGACGGACTAGCGGGAGTGATGAGCAGTTCTTC. Its protein is CASSGRTSGSDEQFF.

V is TRBV28 and J is TRBJ1-1; the D gene is possibly TRBD1 (6 bases). Looked up from germline, CDR1 is MDHEN and CDR2 is SYDVKM. This CDR3 spans 13 amino acids. V was clipped by 3 bases and J by 8 bases, with 13 bases between them. This chain's CDR3 is CASSLGGRLEAFF. CDR3 DNA: TGTGCCAGCAGTTTGGGGGGCAGGCTAGAAGCTTTCTTT.

The V gene is TRBV5-1, the J gene TRBJ2-3; D uncertain. Germline CDR1 SGHRS, CDR2 YFSETQ. The CDR3 sequence is 13 residues long. Trimming left V 4 bases short and J 1 base short, with 7 bases between. CDR3 sequence reads: CASSAAGTDTQYF. The CDR3 DNA follows: TGCGCCAGCAGCGCAGCTGGCACAGATACGCAGTATTTT.

The gene calls are TRBV30 and TRBJ1-4; TRBD1 aligns across 7 bases. Trimming at V came to 7 bases and at J to 5 bases, leaving 13 bases not matched to a gene. Germline V lookup: CDR1 GTSNPN, CDR2 SVGIG (reference sequence). The CDR3 totals 15 residues. The CDR3 DNA reads as TGTGCCTTGGAAGACGCCGGGACAGCAAATGAAAAACTGTTTTTT. Residues: CALEDAGTANEKLFF. The whole variable domain, remainder taken from reference TRBV30 and TRBJ1-4, is SQTIHQWPATLVQPVGSPLSLECTVEGTSNPNLYWYRQAAGRGLQLLFYSVGIGQISSEVPQNLSASRPQDRQFILSSKKLLLSDSGFYLCALEDAGTANEKLFFGSGTQLSVL.

CDR3 sequence (DNA): TGTGCCAGCAGCTTAATACGGCGGTCTAATGAAAAACTGTTTTTT. Its translation is CASSLIRRSNEKLFF. The rearrangement uses TRBV11-2 and TRBJ1-4, with unresolved D. The germline gives CDR1 SGHAT, CDR2 FQNNGV. The CDR3 has 15 residues. The germline V and J ends were trimmed by 2 bases and 3 bases, with 10 bases remaining between them.

The chain employs TRBV30 and TRBJ2-3; 10 positions match TRBD2. Losses at the gene ends were 0 bases for V and 3 bases for J; bases not matched to a gene: 3. The CDR3 has 15 amino acids. Germline loops: CDR1 GTSNPN, CDR2 SVGIG (reference sequence). In DNA, the CDR3 is TGTGCCTGGAGTGTTTTAGCGGGAGGAACAGATACGCAGTATTTT. Its translation: CAWSVLAGGTDTQYF.

The rearrangement joins TRBV5-1 to TRBJ2-7, with 12 bases lining up with TRBD1. After removal of 4 bases from V and 5 bases from J, the junction contained 10 bases not matched to a gene. The CDR3 consists of 16 residues. Germline CDR1 reads SGHRS; CDR2 reads YFSETQ. In DNA, the CDR3 is TGCGCCAGCAGCCTGGATCTCGGGACAGGGGGCGACGAGCAGTACTTC. Translating it yields CASSLDLGTGGDEQYF.

This chain uses TRBV2 with TRBJ1-1, with TRBD1 matching 10 bases. The CDR3 is 15 residues long. The trim removed 5 bases at V and 4 bases at J, leaving 7 bases unmatched. Germline V gene data show CDR1 as SNHLY and CDR2 as FYNNEI. This CDR3 is CASSPVRQGATEAFF. CDR3 DNA sequence: TGTGCCAGCAGTCCAGTAAGACAGGGGGCCACTGAAGCTTTCTTT.

This chain links TRBV10-3 with TRBJ1-2; 11 bases are a match to TRBD1. V lost 6 bases, J lost 8 bases, and 11 bases stayed unmatched. The CDR3 is 15 residues long. Germline CDR1 and CDR2: ENHRY and SYGVKD. The CDR3 region has the DNA TGTGCCATCAGGGCCGGGACAGGGGGAGCGGGAGGCTACACCTTC. Protein sequence: CAIRAGTGGAGGYTF.

The rearrangement links TRBV19 to TRBJ2-5, with D possibly being TRBD2 (5 bases). Germline CDR1 and CDR2: LNHDA and SQIVND (reference sequence). The CDR3 has 12 amino acids. V was pared by 3 bases and J by 5 bases, with 7 bases between. The CDR3 DNA reads TGTGCCAGTAGTATGAGAGGGGAGACCCAGTACTTC. It is translated as CASSMRGETQYF.

The V and J genes are TRBV5-4 and TRBJ2-5; 9 bases map to TRBD1. The CDR3 covers 14 residues. The ends lost 4 bases at V and 2 bases at J; junction bases unmatched: 3. Per the germline V gene, CDR1 is SGHNT and CDR2 is YYREEE (reference sequence). CDR3 in DNA: TGTGCCAGCAGCCTCGGACAGGGGCAAGAGACCCAGTACTTC. The encoded protein is CASSLGQGQETQYF.

This clone has a single count. This chain links TRBV7-8 with TRBJ2-1; 8 bases are shared with TRBD1. This CDR3 region has 15 residues. The V gene end was trimmed by 5 bases and the J gene end by 2 bases; junction bases not matched to a gene: 5. CDR1 SGHVS and CDR2 FQNEAQ come from the germline V gene. This chain's CDR3 is CASSLRQGTYNEQFF. CDR3 bases: TGTGCCAGCAGCCTCCGACAGGGGACCTACAATGAGCAGTTCTTC. Together with reference TRBV7-8 and TRBJ2-1, the CDR3 gives the full variable domain: GAGVSQSPRYKVAKRGQDVALRCDPISGHVSLFWYQQALGQGPEFLTYFQNEAQLDKSGLPSDRFFAERPEGSVSTLKIQRTQQEDSAVYLCASSLRQGTYNEQFFGPGTRLTVL.

The chain has TRBV7-9 and TRBJ2-7; TRBD2 matches at 8 bases. Looked up from germline, CDR1 is SEHNR and CDR2 is FQNEAQ (reference sequence). This CDR3 has 13 amino acids. J lost 3 bases, V lost 5 bases, and 3 bases had no gene match. The CDR3 region has the DNA TGTGCCAGCAGCCTCACTAGCGGCTACGAGCAGTACTTC. Residues: CASSLTSGYEQYF.